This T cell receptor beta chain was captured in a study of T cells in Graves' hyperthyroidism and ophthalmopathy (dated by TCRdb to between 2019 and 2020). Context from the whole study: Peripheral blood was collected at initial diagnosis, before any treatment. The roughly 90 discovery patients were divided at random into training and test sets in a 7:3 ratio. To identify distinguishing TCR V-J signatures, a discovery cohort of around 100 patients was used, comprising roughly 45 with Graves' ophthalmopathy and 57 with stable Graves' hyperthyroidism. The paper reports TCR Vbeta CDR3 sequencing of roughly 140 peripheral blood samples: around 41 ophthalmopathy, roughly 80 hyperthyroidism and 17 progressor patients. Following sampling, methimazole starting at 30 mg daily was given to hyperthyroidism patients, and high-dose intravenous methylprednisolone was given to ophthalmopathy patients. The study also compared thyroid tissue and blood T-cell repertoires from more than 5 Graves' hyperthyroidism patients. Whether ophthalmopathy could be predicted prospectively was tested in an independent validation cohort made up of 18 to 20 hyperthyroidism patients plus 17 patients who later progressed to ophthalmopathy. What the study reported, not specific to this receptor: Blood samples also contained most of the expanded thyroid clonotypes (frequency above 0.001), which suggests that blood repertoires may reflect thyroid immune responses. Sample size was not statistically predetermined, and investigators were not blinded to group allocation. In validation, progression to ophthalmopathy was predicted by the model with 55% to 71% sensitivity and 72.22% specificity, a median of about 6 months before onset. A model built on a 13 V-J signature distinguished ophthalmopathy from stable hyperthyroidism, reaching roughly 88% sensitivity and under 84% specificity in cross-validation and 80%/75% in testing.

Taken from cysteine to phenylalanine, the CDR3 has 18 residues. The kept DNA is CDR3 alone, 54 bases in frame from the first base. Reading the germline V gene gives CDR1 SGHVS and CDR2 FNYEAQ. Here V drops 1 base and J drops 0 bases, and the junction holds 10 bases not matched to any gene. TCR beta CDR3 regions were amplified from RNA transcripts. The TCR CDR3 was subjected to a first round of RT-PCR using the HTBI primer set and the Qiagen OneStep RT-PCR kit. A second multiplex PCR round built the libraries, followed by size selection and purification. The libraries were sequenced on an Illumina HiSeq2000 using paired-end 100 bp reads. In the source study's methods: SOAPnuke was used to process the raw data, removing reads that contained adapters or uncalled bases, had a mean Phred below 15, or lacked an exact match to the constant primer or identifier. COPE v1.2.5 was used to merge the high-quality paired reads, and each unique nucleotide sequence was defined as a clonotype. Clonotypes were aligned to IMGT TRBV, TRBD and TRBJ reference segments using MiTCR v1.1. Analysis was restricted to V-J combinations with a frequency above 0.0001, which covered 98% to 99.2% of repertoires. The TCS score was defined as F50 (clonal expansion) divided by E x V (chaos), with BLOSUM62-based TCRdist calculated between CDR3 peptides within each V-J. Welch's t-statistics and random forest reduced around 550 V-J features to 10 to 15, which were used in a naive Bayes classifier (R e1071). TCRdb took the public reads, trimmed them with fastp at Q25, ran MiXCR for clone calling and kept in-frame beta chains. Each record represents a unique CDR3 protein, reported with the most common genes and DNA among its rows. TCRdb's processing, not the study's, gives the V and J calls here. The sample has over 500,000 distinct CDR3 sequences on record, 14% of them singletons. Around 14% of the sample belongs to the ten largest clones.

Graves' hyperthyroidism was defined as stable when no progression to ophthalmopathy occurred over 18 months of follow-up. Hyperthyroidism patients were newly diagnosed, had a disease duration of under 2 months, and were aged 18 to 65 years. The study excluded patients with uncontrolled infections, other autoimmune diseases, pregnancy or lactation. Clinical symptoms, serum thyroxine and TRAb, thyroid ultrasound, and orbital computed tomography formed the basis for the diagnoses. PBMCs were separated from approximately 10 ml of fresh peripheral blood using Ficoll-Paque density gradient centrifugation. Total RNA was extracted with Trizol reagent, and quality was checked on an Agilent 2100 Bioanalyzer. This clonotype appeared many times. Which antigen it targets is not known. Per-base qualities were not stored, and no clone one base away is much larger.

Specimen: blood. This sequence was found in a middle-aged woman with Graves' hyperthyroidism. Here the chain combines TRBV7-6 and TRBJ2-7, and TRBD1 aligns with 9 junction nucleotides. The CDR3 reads CASSLVAGGGQGSYEQYF. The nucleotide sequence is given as TGTGCCAGCAGCTTAGTAGCCGGAGGGGGACAGGGCTCCTACGAGCAGTACTTC.